A single sample is the source of the 11 T cell receptor beta chains below, sequenced in a study of early T cells in non-severe SARS-CoV-2 infection. In TCRdb, the 5' RACE reads were re-called with MiXCR into one record per CDR3 protein. The sample carries about 26,000 distinct CDR3 sequences, roughly 4.5% recorded once. The sample taken for sequencing was whole blood. The receptors were gathered from an adult who was a healthcare worker with PCR-confirmed SARS-CoV-2 infection or an uninfected control (not recorded which).

Many counts were recorded for this clonotype. CDR3 protein: CASSRSNEQFF. CDR3 nucleotide sequence: TGTGCCAGCAGTCGCAGCAATGAGCAGTTCTTC. The chain links TRBV6-6 to TRBJ2-1; D remains ambiguous. Germline V gives CDR1 MNHNY, CDR2 SVGAGI (reference sequence). V was trimmed by 5 bases and J by 6 bases, leaving 5 bases between them. The CDR3 is made up of 11 amino acids.

This clonotype was counted ten times or more. The chain links TRBV14 to TRBJ1-1; 8 bases align to TRBD1. Germline CDR1 and CDR2: SGHDN and FVKESK. V was clipped by 3 bases and J by 10 bases; unmatched bases: 4. CDR3 length: 12 amino acids. Written as DNA, the CDR3 is TGTGCCAGCAGCCAGGACAGGGTCGGAGCTTTCTTT. Translation gives CASSQDRVGAFF.

This clonotype came up many times. V gene TRBV15 combines with J gene TRBJ1-1, with TRBD1 identical over 7 bases. Germline CDR1 LNHNV, CDR2 YYDKDF (reference sequence). The length of the CDR3 is 15 residues. Losses at the gene ends were 2 bases for V and 4 bases for J; bases not matched to a gene: 7. The CDR3 spells CATSRKGQPFTEAFF. Here the CDR3 DNA reads TGTGCCACCAGCAGAAAGGGACAGCCCTTCACTGAAGCTTTCTTT.

This clonotype was seen repeatedly, ten times or more. The V call is TRBV3-1, the J call TRBJ2-7; TRBD1 matches at 10 bases. Germline assignment: CDR1 LGHDT and CDR2 YNNKEL (reference sequence). This CDR3 has 14 amino acids. Losses at the gene ends were 7 bases for V and 1 base for J; bases not matched to a gene: 4. The CDR3 protein is CASTPGQGSYEQYF. Here the CDR3 DNA reads TGTGCCAGCACCCCGGGACAGGGGTCCTACGAGCAGTACTTC.

This clonotype was detected a few times. The chain combines TRBV7-8 with TRBJ2-1, with D possibly matching TRBD2 (7 bases). The CDR3 is made up of 16 amino acids. The germline V gene has CDR1 SGHVS and CDR2 FQNEAQ. The V gene lost 1 base and the J gene lost 4 bases, with 14 bases spanning the gap. CDR3 region: CASSLVGGLPYNEQFF. The CDR3 DNA sequence: TGTGCCAGCAGCTTAGTCGGGGGGCTGCCTTACAATGAGCAGTTCTTC.

This clonotype was recorded many times. V usage is TRBV24-1 and J usage is TRBJ2-1; unclear D gene. The CDR3 runs to 12 residues. The V end was cut by 1 base, the J end by 8 bases, with 5 bases between. Germline CDR1 KGHDR, CDR2 SFDVKD. This CDR3 is CATSDFADEQFF. The CDR3 bases are TGTGCCACCAGTGATTTTGCCGATGAGCAGTTCTTC.

This chain links TRBV5-1 with TRBJ1-2; D is possibly TRBD1 (5 bases). V gave up 0 bases and J gave up 4 bases, with 13 bases separating them. This CDR3 has 15 residues. Germline V gene sequence: CDR1 SGHRS, CDR2 YFSETQ. Here the CDR3 reads CASSLEPQGSYGYTF. Here the CDR3 DNA reads TGCGCCAGCAGCTTGGAACCGCAGGGATCCTATGGCTACACCTTC.

The table lists this clonotype with a few counts. The genes are TRBV28 and TRBJ2-1; perhaps TRBD1 as D (5 bases). The CDR3 consists of 11 residues. Germline CDR1 reads MDHEN; CDR2 reads SYDVKM. Trimming left V 2 bases short and J 11 bases short, with 7 bases between. The CDR3 reads CASSLKGQQFF. As DNA, the CDR3 is TGTGCCAGCAGTTTAAAGGGGCAGCAGTTCTTC.

This clonotype occurred many times. V usage is TRBV7-9 and J usage is TRBJ2-1; 8 bases line up with TRBD1. CDR1 and CDR2 from the germline V gene are SEHNR and FQNEAQ (reference sequence). The CDR3 has 14 amino acids. Unmatched junction bases numbered 7, after V lost 4 bases and J lost 8 bases. CDR3 nucleotide sequence: TGTGCCAGCAGCTCACCGGGACAGGATTATGAGCAGTTCTTC. It yields the protein CASSSPGQDYEQFF.

The chain combines TRBV20-1 with TRBJ1-6; D may be TRBD1 (5 bases). The CDR3 extends over 12 amino acids. Germline CDR1 reads DFQATT; CDR2 reads SNEGSKA (reference sequence). The CDR3 coding sequence is TGCAGCCAGGAGGGGAAGAGATCACCCCTCCACTTT. Protein: CSQEGKRSPLHF.

This clonotype appeared many times. The gene calls are TRBV19 and TRBJ2-7; D may correspond to TRBD1 or TRBD2 (5 bases each). Germline values: CDR1 LNHDA, CDR2 SQIVND (reference sequence). The length of the CDR3 is 14 residues. Trimming pared 8 bases from V and 0 bases from J, leaving 14 bases between. The DNA of the CDR3 is TGTGCCAGTTCCGGGACGTCGAGCTCCTACGAGCAGTACTTC. Translation: CASSGTSSSYEQYF.